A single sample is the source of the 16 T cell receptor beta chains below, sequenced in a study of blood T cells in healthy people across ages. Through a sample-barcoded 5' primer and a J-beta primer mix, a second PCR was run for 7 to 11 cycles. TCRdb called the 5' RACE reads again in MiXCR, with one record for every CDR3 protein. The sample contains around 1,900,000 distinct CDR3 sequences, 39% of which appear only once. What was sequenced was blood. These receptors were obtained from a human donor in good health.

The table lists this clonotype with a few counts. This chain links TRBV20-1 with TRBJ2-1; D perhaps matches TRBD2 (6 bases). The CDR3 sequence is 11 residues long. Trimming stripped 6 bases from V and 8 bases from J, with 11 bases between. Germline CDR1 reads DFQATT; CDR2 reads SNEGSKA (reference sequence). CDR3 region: CSAETSYEQFF. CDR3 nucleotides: TGCAGTGCCGAAACTAGCTATGAGCAGTTCTTC.

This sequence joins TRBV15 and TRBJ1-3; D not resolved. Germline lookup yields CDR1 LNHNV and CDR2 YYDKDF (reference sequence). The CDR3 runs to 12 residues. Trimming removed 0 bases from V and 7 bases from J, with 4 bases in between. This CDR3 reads CATSREGNTIYF. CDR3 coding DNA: TGTGCCACCAGCAGAGAGGGGAACACCATATATTTT.

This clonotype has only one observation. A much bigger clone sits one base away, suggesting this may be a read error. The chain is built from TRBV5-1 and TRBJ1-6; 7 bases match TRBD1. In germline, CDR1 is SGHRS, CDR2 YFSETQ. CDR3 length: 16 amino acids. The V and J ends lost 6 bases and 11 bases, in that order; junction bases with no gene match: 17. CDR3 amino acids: CASNHVAGTEKAPLHF. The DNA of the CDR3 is TGCGCCAGCAACCATGTCGCCGGGACAGAGAAGGCACCCCTCCACTTT.

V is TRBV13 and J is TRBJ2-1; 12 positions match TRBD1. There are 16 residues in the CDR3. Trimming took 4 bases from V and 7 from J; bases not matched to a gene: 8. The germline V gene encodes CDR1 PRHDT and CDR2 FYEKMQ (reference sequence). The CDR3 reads CASSWPGQGADNEQFF. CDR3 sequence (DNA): TGTGCCAGCAGCTGGCCGGGACAGGGGGCTGATAATGAGCAGTTCTTC.

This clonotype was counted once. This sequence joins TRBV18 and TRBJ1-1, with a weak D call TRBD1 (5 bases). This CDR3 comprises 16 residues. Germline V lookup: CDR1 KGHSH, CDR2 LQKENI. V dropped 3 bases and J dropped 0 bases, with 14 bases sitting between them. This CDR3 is CASSPSHDSLNTEAFF. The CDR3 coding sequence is TGTGCCAGCTCACCCTCCCATGACAGCTTGAACACTGAAGCTTTCTTT.

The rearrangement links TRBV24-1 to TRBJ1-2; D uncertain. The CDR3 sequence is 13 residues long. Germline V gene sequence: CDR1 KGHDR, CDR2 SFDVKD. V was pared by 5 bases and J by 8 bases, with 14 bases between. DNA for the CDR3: TGTGCCACCAGTGCAGGCCAGCTGTTGGGCTACACCTTC. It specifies CATSAGQLLGYTF.

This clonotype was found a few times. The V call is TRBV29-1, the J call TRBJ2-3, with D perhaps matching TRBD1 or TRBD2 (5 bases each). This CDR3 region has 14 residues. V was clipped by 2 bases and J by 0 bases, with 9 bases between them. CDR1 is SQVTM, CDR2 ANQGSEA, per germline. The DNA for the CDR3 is TGCAGCGTTGAATCAAGGGACAGCACAGATACGCAGTATTTT. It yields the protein CSVESRDSTDTQYF.

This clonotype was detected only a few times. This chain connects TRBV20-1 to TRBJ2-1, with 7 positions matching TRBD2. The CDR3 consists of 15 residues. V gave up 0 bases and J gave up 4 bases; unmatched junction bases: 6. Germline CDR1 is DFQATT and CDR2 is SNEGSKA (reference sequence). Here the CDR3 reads CSAREGSGTYNEQFF. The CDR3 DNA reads TGCAGTGCTAGAGAAGGGAGCGGGACTTACAATGAGCAGTTCTTC.

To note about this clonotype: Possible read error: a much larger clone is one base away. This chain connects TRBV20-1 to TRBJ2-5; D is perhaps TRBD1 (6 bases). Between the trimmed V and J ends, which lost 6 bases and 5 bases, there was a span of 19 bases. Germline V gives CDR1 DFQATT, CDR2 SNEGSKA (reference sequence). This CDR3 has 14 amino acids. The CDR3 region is CSAAGTRDSETQYF. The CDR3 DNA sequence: TGCAGTGCGGCCGGGACAAGGGATTCCGAGACCCAGTACTTC.

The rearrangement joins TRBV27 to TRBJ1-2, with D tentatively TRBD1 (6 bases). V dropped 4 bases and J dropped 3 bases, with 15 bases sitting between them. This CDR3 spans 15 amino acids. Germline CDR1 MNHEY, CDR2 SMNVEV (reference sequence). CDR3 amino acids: CASSWGATGDYGYTF. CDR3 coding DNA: TGTGCCAGCAGTTGGGGGGCTACGGGGGACTATGGCTACACCTTC.

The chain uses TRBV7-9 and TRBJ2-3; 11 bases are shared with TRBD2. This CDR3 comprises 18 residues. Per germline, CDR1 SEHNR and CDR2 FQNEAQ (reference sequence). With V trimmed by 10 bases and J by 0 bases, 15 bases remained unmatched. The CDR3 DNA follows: TGTGCCATTACTAGACTAGCGGGACCCTTGGGGAGCACAGATACGCAGTATTTT. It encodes CAITRLAGPLGSTDTQYF. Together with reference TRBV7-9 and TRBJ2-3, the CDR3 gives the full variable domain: DTGVSQNPRHKITKRGQNVTFRCDPISEHNRLYWYRQTLGQGPEFLTYFQNEAQLEKSRLLSDRFSAERPKGSFSTLEIQRTEQGDSAMYLCAITRLAGPLGSTDTQYFGPGTRLTVL.

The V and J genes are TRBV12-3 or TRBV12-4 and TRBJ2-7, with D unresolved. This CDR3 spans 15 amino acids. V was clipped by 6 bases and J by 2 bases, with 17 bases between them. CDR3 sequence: CASSSSTIRPYEQYF. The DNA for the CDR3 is TGTGCCAGCAGCTCCTCTACCATTCGCCCCTACGAGCAGTACTTC.

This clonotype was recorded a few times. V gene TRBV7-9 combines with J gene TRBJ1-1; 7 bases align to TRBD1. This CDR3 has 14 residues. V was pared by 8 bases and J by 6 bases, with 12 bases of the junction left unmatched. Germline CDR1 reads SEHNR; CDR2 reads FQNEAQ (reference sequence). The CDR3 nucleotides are TGTGCCAGCTTTTTACCGACAGGGAAACCTGAAGCTTTCTTT. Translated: CASFLPTGKPEAFF.

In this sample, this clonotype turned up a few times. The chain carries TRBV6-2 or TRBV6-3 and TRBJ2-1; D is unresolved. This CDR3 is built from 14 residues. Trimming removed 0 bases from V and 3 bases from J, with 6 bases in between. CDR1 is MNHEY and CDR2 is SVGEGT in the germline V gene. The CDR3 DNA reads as TGTGCCAGCAGTTACTCGATTAACTACAATGAGCAGTTCTTC. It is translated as CASSYSINYNEQFF.

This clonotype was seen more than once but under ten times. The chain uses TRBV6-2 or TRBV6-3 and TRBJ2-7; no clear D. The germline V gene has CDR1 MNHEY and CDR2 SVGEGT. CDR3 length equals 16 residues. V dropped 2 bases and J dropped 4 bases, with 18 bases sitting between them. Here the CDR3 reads CASSYPFGGDRYEQYF. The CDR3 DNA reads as TGTGCCAGCAGTTACCCATTTGGTGGGGATCGTTACGAGCAGTACTTC.

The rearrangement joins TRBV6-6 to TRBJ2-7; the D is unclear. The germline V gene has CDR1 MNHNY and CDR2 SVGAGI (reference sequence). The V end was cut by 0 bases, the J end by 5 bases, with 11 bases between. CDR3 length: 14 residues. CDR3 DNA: TGTGCCAGCAGTTACTCCCAGACATTGGACGAGCAGTACTTC. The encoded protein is CASSYSQTLDEQYF.